Listed below are T cell receptor beta chains from one sample, sequenced in a study of blood T cell repertoires in COVID-19. Some clones are missing from TCRdb's copy, which holds only in-frame ones; the method was immunoSEQ multiplex PCR. The repertoire holds under 250,000 clones, approximately 85% seen once, with about 2.4% in the top ten. Sequencing input: peripheral blood. These receptors were taken from a woman in her seventies with COVID-19, enrolled during active disease. Both conserved end residues are part of each CDR3. The D gene is left open where the match is weak.

>-|TRBV10-3|TRBJ2-2|15
TGTGCCATCAGTTCGTCGAGGGGGAAGTCCGGGGAGCTGTTTTTT
CAISSSRGKSGELFF
>TRBD1|TRBV13|TRBJ2-1|17
TGTGCCAGCAGCCCTGCATCCGGGACAGGGTTGTACAATGAGCAGTTCTTC
CASSPASGTGLYNEQFF
>TRBD1|TRBV4-2|TRBJ1-1|15
TGTGCCAGCAGCCAAGGACAGGGGGAGAACACTGAAGCTTTCTTT
CASSQGQGENTEAFF
>-|TRBV7-2|TRBJ1-1|15
TGTGCCAGCAGCTTAGATTCCAGGGTAGACACTGAAGCTTTCTTT
CASSLDSRVDTEAFF
>-|TRBV9|TRBJ2-3|16
TGTGCCAGCAGCCCGCCGAAAGCTGCTAGCACAGATACGCAGTATTTT
CASSPPKAASTDTQYF
>-|TRBV4-2|TRBJ1-3|17
TGTGCCAGCAGCCAAGAAACAGAGCCAGGTCGAAGGAACACCATATATTTT
CASSQETEPGRRNTIYF
>TRBD2|TRBV19|TRBJ2-7|15
TGTGCCAGTAGTATAGGGACTAGCGGGAGCTACGAGCAGTACTTC
CASSIGTSGSYEQYF
>-|TRBV5-4|TRBJ1-5|14
TGTGCCAGCAGCGCCGACAGGAATAATCAGCCCCAGCATTTT
CASSADRNNQPQHF
>TRBD1|TRBV5-1|TRBJ2-3|14
TGCGCCAGCAGCTTGCAACAGGGGGCAGATACGCAGTATTTT
CASSLQQGADTQYF
>TRBD1|TRBV30|TRBJ2-7|15
TGTGCCTTCTCGAATCCGGGACAGGGGGCAACCGAGCAGTACTTC
CAFSNPGQGATEQYF